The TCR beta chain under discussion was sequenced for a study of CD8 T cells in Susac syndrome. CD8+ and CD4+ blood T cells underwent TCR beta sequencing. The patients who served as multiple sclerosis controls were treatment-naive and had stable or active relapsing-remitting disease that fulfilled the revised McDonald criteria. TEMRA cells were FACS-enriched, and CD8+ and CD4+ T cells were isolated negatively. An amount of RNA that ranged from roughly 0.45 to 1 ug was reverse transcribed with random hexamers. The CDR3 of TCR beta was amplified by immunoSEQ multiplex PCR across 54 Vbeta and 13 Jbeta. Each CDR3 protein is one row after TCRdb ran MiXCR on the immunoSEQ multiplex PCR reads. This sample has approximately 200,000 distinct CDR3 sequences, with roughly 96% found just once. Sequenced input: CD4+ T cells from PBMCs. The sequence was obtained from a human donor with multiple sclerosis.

The CDR3 is CATSRDWDEQYF. In DNA, the CDR3 is TGTGCCACCAGCAGAGATTGGGACGAGCAGTACTTC. The chain joins TRBV15 to TRBJ2-7; no reliable D call. Between the trimmed V and J ends, which lost 0 bases and 5 bases, there was a span of 5 bases. Germline CDR1 and CDR2: LNHNV and YYDKDF (reference sequence). The CDR3 runs to 12 residues. Full variable domain (remainder filled in from reference TRBV15 and TRBJ2-7): DAMVIQNPRYQVTQFGKPVTLSCSQTLNHNVMYWYQQKSSQAPKLLFHYYDKDFNNEADTPDNFQSRRPNTSFCFLDIRSPGLGDTAMYLCATSRDWDEQYFGPGTRLTVT.